The rows below give T cell receptor beta chains drawn from one sample of a study of cytomegalovirus exposure and HLA in healthy donors. Only in-frame clones appear in the TCRdb table, and some are missing; sequencing was by immunoSEQ multiplex PCR. This listing includes around 31,000 clones. Sequenced sample: PBMCs. Receptors originate from a young man in good health and CMV-seronegative. The conserved cysteine and the conserved F or W are not part of the CDR3 here. Each record gives: J gene, CDR3 length, V gene, CDR3 protein.

TRBJ2-5 | 12 | TRBV2 | ASSPGTGVGTQY
TRBJ2-7 | 13 | TRBV5-1 | ASSFDSGRVVEQY
TRBJ2-6 | 13 | TRBV27 | ASTFGGVGANVLT
TRBJ2-7 | 14 | TRBV27 | ASSFLIAGGPHEQY
TRBJ2-3 | 15 | TRBV28 | ASSLDTSPGVGNTQY
TRBJ2-7 | 14 | TRBV5-1 | ASSLAGSTLTYEQY
TRBJ1-2 | 9 | TRBV2 | ANGDNYGYT
TRBJ1-3 | 14 | TRBV6-5 | ASSLTGGTSGNTIY
TRBJ2-5 | 11 | TRBV7-6 | ASSGQVQETQY
TRBJ1-2 | 12 | TRBV30 | AWSVQGASYGYT
TRBJ2-5 | 14 | TRBV7-2 | ASSLGGLAGQETQY
TRBJ2-5 | 11 | TRBV7-9 | ASSFRGQETQY
TRBJ2-5 | 13 | TRBV6-5 | ASSQGLARQETQY
TRBJ2-1 | 13 | TRBV5-1 | ASNHGTSGIQEQF
TRBJ2-3 | 13 | TRBV6-4 | ASSDMAGAADTQY
TRBJ2-7 | 12 | TRBV18 | ASSPGTDIYEQY
TRBJ1-5 | 12 | TRBV25-1 | ASSERQGVQPQH
TRBJ1-5 | 9 | TRBV5-1 | ASSPNQPQH
TRBJ2-7 | 15 | TRBV9 | ASSVGVGSSRSYEQY
TRBJ2-3 | 15 | TRBV5-1 | ASSLGVRETSTDTQY
TRBJ2-1 | 12 | TRBV7-7 | ASSLDGPSNEQF
TRBJ2-7 | 14 | TRBV6-5 | ASSFLLPPSSYEQY
TRBJ1-1 | 14 | TRBV4-2 | ASSQRSAGKNTEAF
TRBJ2-2 | 10 | TRBV6-1 | ASSDQSGGLF
TRBJ1-4 | 14 | TRBV5-6 | ASSFSLTGSNEKLF
TRBJ2-3 | 9 | TRBV29-1 | SVGGTSGGY
TRBJ2-2 | 12 | TRBV19 | ASSTGTGPGELF
TRBJ2-2 | 9 | TRBV27 | ASRHTGELF
TRBJ1-5 | 13 | TRBV4-3 | ASSQRSDGGQPQH
TRBJ2-6 | 12 | TRBV27 | ASSQKSGANVLT
TRBJ2-7 | 11 | TRBV7-9 | ASSQSGSNEQY
TRBJ2-3 | 10 | TRBV7-2 | ASRPGGDTQY
TRBJ1-1 | 12 | TRBV5-1 | ASSPAGQFTEAF
TRBJ2-3 | 10 | TRBV29-1 | SARRQTDTQY
TRBJ2-2 | 9 | TRBV6-5 | ASSSAGELF
TRBJ1-2 | 12 | TRBV16 | ASSQWSSQNGYT
TRBJ1-3 | 14 | TRBV7-9 | ASSLGGSASGNTIY
TRBJ2-5 | 11 | TRBV27 | ASSGTTTSEQY
TRBJ1-1 | 12 | TRBV18 | ASSPRGDNTEAF
TRBJ1-3 | 12 | TRBV6-1 | ASSEAGKGNTIY
TRBJ2-1 | 12 | TRBV19 | ASRGLAGVGEQF
TRBJ1-5 | 11 | TRBV6-4 | ASSEQGGQPQH
TRBJ2-1 | 13 | TRBV25-1 | ASSSPGQGGREQF
TRBJ2-7 | 13 | TRBV29-1 | SVGGLAGLPYEQY
TRBJ1-1 | 11 | TRBV2 | ASRIQGLTEAF
TRBJ2-5 | 13 | TRBV7-2 | ASSLVDSPGGTQY
TRBJ2-2 | 13 | TRBV27 | ASPPATTNTGELF
TRBJ1-2 | 13 | TRBV6-1 | ASSPGTGRNYGYT
TRBJ2-1 | 12 | TRBV13 | ASSLGGGRNEQF
TRBJ2-3 | 14 | TRBV10-3 | AISESRDRGADTQY
TRBJ2-5 | 12 | TRBV7-2 | ASSLGGGRETQY
TRBJ1-2 | 9 | TRBV9 | ASSRDYGYT
TRBJ2-3 | 11 | TRBV29-1 | SVETEKGDAQY
TRBJ1-2 | 11 | TRBV7-2 | ASSLGGVNGYT
TRBJ2-5 | 11 | TRBV29-1 | SVARSLEETQY
TRBJ2-3 | 13 | TRBV19 | ASMNRAGGTDTQY
TRBJ1-1 | 13 | TRBV7-8 | ASSPLSVLNTEAF
TRBJ1-5 | 12 | TRBV6-5 | ASSFRDSYQPQH